This T cell receptor beta chain was retrieved from a study of blood T cell repertoires in COVID-19. Study information: Samples of COVID-19 (acute and convalescent) were obtained from the United States, Italy and Spain. In each case, the material was cDNA or gDNA derived from T cells, B-cell-depleted T cells, or PBMCs.

As originally analysed: By means of reference gene primer amplification, nucleated cell counts were estimated. Repertoires were generated with immunoSEQ multiplex PCR, while TCRdb's copy carries only in-frame clones and drops some. V and J calls and clone size follow that table, whereas D and trimming were derived from the DNA. The sample lists around 37,000 clones, about 82% seen once, with around 5% in the top ten. The specimen was peripheral blood. The TCR comes from a man aged 50 or older with active COVID-19.

In DNA, the CDR3 is TGTGCCAGCAGTTTAAAAGGGGGAGAGACCCAGTACTTC. This gives the protein CASSLKGGETQYF. The chain combines TRBV27 with TRBJ2-5; D perhaps matches TRBD1 (6 bases). CDR3 length: 13 amino acids. Between the trimmed V and J ends, which lost 2 bases and 4 bases, there was a span of 8 bases. CDR1 MNHEY and CDR2 SMNVEV come from the germline V gene (reference sequence).